The clone carrying this TCR beta chain was observed a handful of times. As yet, its antigen is unknown. The sample belongs to a study of post-analysis software for immune sequencing data. Study outcomes and limitations: Compared against controls, patients with multiple sclerosis displayed significantly lower normalized Chao1 diversity. Roughly 5 TRBV segments occurring more often in patients than controls included TRBV5-6, TRBV5-1 and TRBV20-1.

The germline CDR1 and CDR2 sequences are MNHEY and SMNVEV (reference sequence). Trimming cost V 1 base and J 8 bases; bases outside gene matches: 5. The length of the CDR3 is 14 residues. Unique molecular identifiers were built into the TCR beta cDNA libraries. The yield from roughly 1 to 10 million T cells was approximately 500,000 cDNA molecules in total. TCRdb re-called the PCR reads through MiXCR, storing one row per CDR3 protein. There are around 400,000 distinct CDR3 sequences in the sample; over 30% occur only once, and about 7.6% lies in the top ten. The chain employs TRBV27 and TRBJ1-2, with 9 bases lining up with TRBD1. The sequence was obtained from a girl aged 2-10 years with multiple sclerosis. Sequenced input: blood. CDR3: CASSLFGTGSGYTF. CDR3 in DNA: TGTGCCAGCAGTTTATTTGGGACAGGGTCCGGCTACACCTTC.